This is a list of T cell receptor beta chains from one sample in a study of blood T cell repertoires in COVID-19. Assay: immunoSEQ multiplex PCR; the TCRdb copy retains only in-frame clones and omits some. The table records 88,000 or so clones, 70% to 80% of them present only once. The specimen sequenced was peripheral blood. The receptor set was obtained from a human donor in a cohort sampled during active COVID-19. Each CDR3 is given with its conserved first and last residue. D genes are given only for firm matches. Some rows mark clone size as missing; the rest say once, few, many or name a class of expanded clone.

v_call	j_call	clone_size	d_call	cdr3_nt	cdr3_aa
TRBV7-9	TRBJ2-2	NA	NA	TGTGCCAGCAGCTTCGACTTATACACCGGGGAGCTGTTTTTT	CASSFDLYTGELFF
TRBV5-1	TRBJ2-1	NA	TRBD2	TGCGCCAGCAGCTTGGGACTAGCGGGAGGGAGCGAGCAGTTCTTC	CASSLGLAGGSEQFF
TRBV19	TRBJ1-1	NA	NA	TGTGCCAGTGGGAGGAGGGCTTCGGCCACTGAAGCTTTCTTT	CASGRRASATEAFF
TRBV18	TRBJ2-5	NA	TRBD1	TGTGCCAGCTCCCTAGCACAGGGGGAGACCCAGTACTTC	CASSLAQGETQYF
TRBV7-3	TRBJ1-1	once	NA	TGTGCCAGCAGCTTAAACCCAGGGGACACTGAAGCTTTCTTT	CASSLNPGDTEAFF
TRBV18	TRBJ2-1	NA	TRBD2	TGTGCCAGCTCACCGGTCGCGGGAGGGCAGGGTGAGCAGTTCTTC	CASSPVAGGQGEQFF
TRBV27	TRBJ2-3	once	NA	TGTGCCAGCAGCTCGAATTCGGGGGATACGCAGTATTTT	CASSSNSGDTQYF
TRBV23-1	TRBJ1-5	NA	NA	TGCGCCAGCAGTCAATCCATTAGGGGATGGGGCAATCAGCCCCAGCATTTT	CASSQSIRGWGNQPQHF
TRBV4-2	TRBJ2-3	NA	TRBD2	TGTGCCAGCAGCCTGACGGGAGGGCCTCGAACAGATACGCAGTATTTT	CASSLTGGPRTDTQYF
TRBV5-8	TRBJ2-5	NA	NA	TGTGCCAGCAGCCCTGAAAGAGGGAAAGAGACCCAGTACTTC	CASSPERGKETQYF
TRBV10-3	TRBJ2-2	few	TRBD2	TGTGCCATCAGTGAAGGACTAGCGGGAGACGTGATCGGGGAGCTGTTTTTT	CAISEGLAGDVIGELFF
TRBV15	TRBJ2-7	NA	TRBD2	TGTGCCACCAGCCAGGGACTAGCGAACGAGCAGTACTTC	CATSQGLANEQYF
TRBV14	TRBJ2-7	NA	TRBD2	TGTGCCATCCCGACAGGCGGGAGGGCCGAGCAGTACTTC	CAIPTGGRAEQYF
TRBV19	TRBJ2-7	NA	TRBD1	TGTGCCAGTAGCACCGGGACAGGGCGAGAGCAGTACTTC	CASSTGTGREQYF
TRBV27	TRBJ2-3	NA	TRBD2	TGTGCCAGCAGTCCCCACGATAGCGGGAGTTTAGATACGCAGTATTTT	CASSPHDSGSLDTQYF
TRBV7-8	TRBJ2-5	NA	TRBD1	TGTGCCAGCAGCTTACCCAGGGGGCGCGAGGAGACCCAGTACTTC	CASSLPRGREETQYF
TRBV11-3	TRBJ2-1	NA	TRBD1	TGTGCCAGCAGCCAACAGACAGGGCTTGAGCAGTTCTTC	CASSQQTGLEQFF
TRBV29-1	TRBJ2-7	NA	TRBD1	TGCAGCGTTGGCAGGGGGCTCGGTGTTAACGAGCAGTACTTC	CSVGRGLGVNEQYF
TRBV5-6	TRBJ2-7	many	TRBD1	TGTGCCAGCAGGTCGGGACAGGGGGCCACCTACGAGCAGTACTTC	CASRSGQGATYEQYF
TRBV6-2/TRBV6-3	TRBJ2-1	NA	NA	TGTGCCAGCAGTTACGGGGACTCCTGGGCTGAGCAGTTCTTC	CASSYGDSWAEQFF
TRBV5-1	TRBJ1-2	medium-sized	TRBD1	TGCGCCAGCAGCTCGACAGGGGCCGGGGGCTATGGCTACACCTTC	CASSSTGAGGYGYTF
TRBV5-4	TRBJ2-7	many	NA	TGTGCCAGCAGTCGATCCCTTGACAGCCCCGAGCAGTACTTC	CASSRSLDSPEQYF
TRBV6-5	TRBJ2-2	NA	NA	TGTGCCAGCAGTCCTTCCCCAGGGAACACCGGGGAGCTGTTTTTT	CASSPSPGNTGELFF
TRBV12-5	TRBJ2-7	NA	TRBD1	TGTGCTAGTGTGGGCGGGGACAGGGGGCTCAGCGAGCAGTACTTC	CASVGGDRGLSEQYF
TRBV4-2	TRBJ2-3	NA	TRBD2	TGTGCCAGCAGTACCGGGACTAGCGGGAGTTTGGATACGCAGTATTTT	CASSTGTSGSLDTQYF
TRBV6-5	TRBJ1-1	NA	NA	TGTGCCAGCAGTCGAGACACTGAAGCTTTCTTT	CASSRDTEAFF
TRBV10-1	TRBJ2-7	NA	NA	TGCGCCAGCAGCCTCGACAGCTACGAGCAGTACTTC	CASSLDSYEQYF
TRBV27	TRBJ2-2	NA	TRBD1	TGTGCCAGCAGTATTTGGGGACAGGCGACCGGGGAGCTGTTTTTT	CASSIWGQATGELFF
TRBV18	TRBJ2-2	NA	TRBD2	TGTGCCAGCTCACCTACCACTAGCGGGAGCGCGAACACCGGGGAGCTGTTTTTT	CASSPTTSGSANTGELFF